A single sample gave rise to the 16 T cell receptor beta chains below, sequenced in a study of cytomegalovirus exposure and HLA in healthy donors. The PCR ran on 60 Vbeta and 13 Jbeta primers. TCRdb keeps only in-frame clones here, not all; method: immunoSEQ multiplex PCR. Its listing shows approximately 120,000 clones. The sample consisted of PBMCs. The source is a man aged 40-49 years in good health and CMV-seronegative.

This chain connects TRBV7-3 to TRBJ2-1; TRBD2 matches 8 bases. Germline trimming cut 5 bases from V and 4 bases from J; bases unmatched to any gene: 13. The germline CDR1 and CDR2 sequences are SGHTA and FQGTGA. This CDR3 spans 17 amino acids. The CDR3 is CASSPSERGTLYNEQFF. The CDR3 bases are TGTGCCAGCAGCCCCTCGGAGCGGGGGACCCTATACAATGAGCAGTTCTTC.

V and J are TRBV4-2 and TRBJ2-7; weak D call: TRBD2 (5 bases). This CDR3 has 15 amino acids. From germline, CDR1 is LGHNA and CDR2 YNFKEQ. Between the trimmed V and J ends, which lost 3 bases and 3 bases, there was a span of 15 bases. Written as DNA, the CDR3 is TGTGCCAGCAGCCACCTCACCTCCGGGAACTACGAGCAGTACTTC. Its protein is CASSHLTSGNYEQYF.

CDR3 sequence: CASSREAGDTQYF. Written as DNA, the CDR3 is TGTGCCAGCAGCCGAGAGGCGGGAGATACGCAGTATTTT. The rearrangement links TRBV7-9 to TRBJ2-3; D is possibly TRBD2 (5 bases). Trimming stripped 5 bases from V and 5 bases from J, with 11 bases between. The CDR3 loop spans 13 amino acids. The germline CDR1 and CDR2 sequences are SEHNR and FQNEAQ (reference sequence). Complete variable domain (other parts from reference TRBV7-9 and TRBJ2-3): DTGVSQNPRHKITKRGQNVTFRCDPISEHNRLYWYRQTLGQGPEFLTYFQNEAQLEKSRLLSDRFSAERPKGSFSTLEIQRTEQGDSAMYLCASSREAGDTQYFGPGTRLTVL.

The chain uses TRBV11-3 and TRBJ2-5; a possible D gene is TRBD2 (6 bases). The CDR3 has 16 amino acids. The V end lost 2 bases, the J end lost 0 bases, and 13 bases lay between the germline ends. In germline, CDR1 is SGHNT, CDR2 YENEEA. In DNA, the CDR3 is TGTGCCAGCAGCTTACGGGCGGGACTGTACCAAGAGACCCAGTACTTC. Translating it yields CASSLRAGLYQETQYF.

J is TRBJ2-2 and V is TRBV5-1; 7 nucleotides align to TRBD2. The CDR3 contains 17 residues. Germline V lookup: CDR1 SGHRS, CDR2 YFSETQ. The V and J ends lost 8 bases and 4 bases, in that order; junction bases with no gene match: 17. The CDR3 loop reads CASLNLPSGRGTGELFF. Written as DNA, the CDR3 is TGCGCCAGTCTAAACCTCCCTAGCGGCCGGGGCACCGGGGAGCTGTTTTTT.

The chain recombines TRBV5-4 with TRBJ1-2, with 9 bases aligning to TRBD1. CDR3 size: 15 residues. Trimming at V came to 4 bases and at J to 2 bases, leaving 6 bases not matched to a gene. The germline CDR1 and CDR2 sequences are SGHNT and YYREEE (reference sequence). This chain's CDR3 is CASSEVGQGNYGYTF. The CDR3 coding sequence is TGTGCCAGCAGCGAGGTGGGACAGGGAAACTATGGCTACACCTTC.

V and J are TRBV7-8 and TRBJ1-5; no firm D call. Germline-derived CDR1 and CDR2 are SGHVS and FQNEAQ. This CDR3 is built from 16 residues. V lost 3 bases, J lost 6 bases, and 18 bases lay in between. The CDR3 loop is CASSLVPWGAVQPQHF. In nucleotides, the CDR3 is TGTGCCAGCAGCTTGGTCCCCTGGGGAGCGGTTCAGCCCCAGCATTTT.

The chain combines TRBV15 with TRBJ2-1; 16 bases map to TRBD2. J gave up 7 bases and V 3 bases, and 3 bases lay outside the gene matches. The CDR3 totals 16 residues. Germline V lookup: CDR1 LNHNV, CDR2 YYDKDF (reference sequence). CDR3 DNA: TGTGCCACCAGCAGGGGACTAGCGGGAGGGGAAAATGAGCAGTTCTTC. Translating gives CATSRGLAGGENEQFF.

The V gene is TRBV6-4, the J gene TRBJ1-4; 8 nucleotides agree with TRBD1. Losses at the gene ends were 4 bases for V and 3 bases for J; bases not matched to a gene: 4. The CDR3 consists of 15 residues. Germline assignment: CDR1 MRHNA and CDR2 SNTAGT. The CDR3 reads CASSVSTGANEKLFF. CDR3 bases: TGTGCCAGCAGTGTGTCGACAGGGGCTAATGAAAAACTGTTTTTT.

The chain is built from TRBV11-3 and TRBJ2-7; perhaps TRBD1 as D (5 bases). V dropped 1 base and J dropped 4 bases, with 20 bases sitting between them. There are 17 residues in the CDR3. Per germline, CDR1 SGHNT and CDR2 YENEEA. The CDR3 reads CASSLGGGAPAAYEQYF. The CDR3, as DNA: TGTGCCAGCAGCTTAGGTGGTGGGGCCCCGGCGGCTTACGAGCAGTACTTC.

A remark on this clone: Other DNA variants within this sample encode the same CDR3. CDR3 bases: TGTGCCAGCAGCCGAAGGACCAGCGGGAGGGGTGAGCGGTACAATGAGCAGTTCTTC. Its protein is CASSRRTSGRGERYNEQFF. The chain couples TRBV11-3 to TRBJ2-1; 10 bases fit TRBD2. V lost 5 bases to trimming and J lost 4 bases; unmatched junction nucleotides: 17. The germline V gene encodes CDR1 SGHNT and CDR2 YENEEA. CDR3 length: 19 residues.

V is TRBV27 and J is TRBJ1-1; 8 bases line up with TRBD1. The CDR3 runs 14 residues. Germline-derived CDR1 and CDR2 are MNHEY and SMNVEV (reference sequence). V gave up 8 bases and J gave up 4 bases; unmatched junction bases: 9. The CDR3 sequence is CASQPQGASTEAFF. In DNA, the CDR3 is TGTGCCAGCCAACCCCAGGGGGCGAGCACTGAAGCTTTCTTT.

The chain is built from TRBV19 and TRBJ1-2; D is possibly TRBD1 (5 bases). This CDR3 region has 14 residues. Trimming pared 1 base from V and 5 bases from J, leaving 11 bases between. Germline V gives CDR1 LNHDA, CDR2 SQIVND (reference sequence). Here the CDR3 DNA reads TGTGCCAGTAGTATAGGGGTAGGGGATTATGGCTACACCTTC. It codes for CASSIGVGDYGYTF.

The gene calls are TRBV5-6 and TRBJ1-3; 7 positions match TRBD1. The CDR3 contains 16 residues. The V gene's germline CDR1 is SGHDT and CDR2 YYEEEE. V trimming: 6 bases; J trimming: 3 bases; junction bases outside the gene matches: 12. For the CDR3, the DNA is TGTGCCAGCAACTGGAGGGGGCAGCACATTGGAAACACCATATATTTT. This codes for CASNWRGQHIGNTIYF.

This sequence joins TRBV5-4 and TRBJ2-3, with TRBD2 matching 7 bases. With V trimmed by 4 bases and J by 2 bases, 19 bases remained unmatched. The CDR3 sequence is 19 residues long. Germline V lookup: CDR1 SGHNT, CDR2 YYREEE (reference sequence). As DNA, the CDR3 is TGTGCCAGCAGCAGGGGCGGTATGGCGGGAGACCCCCACACAGATACGCAGTATTTT. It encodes CASSRGGMAGDPHTDTQYF.

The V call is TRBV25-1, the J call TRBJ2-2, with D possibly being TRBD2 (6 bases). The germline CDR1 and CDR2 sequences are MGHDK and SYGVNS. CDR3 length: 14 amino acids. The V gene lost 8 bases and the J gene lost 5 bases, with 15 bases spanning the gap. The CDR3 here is CASQAGGRTGELFF. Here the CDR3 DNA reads TGTGCCAGCCAGGCCGGGGGTAGGACCGGGGAGCTGTTTTTT.